The T cell receptor (beta chain) under discussion was sequenced for a study of CD8+ T cells in alopecia areata. On the study more broadly: Tofacitinib was taken orally by treated patients, and the dose was 5 to 10 mg twice daily.

Germline CDR1 GTSNPN, CDR2 SVGIG (reference sequence). This CDR3 comprises 15 residues. Regarding treatment: oral pan-JAK inhibitor, 5-10 mg twice daily. Researchers gathered lesional scalp punch biopsies and peripheral blood from patients with alopecia areata. As the sequencing template, cDNA was produced by extracting RNA and reverse transcribing it. Sequencing used immunoSEQ multiplex PCR; TCRdb keeps in-frame clones, though not all of them. The repertoire has around 86,000 clones, about 71% of them found once; the top ten carry 15% to 20%. In this sample, this clone turned up a few times. What it binds is not known. Regarding the study as a whole: Tofacitinib significantly brought down scalp clonality and expanded CD8+ clones among top 100.

The chain is built from TRBV30 and TRBJ2-5, with 7 bases fitting TRBD2. The J call may be faulty, since TRBJ2-7 better matches the DNA end. Sequencing used CD8+ T cells sorted from blood, obtained between weeks 44 and 45, from a patient treated with tofacitinib. The sequence derives from a human donor with alopecia areata. In nucleotides, the CDR3 is TGTGCCTGGAGTGTACTAGCGTGGAGCTCCTACGAGCAGTACTTC. The encoded protein is CAWSVLAWSSYEQYF.